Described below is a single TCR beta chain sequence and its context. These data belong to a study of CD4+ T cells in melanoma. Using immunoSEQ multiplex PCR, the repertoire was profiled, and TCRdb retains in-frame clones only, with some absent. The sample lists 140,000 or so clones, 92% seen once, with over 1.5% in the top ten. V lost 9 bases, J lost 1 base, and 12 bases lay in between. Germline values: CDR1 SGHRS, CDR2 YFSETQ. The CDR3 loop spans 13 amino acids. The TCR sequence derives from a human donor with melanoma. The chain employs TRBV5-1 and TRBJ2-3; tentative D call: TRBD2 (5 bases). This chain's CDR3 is CATGIQGTDTQYF. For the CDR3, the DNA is TGCGCCACCGGGATTCAGGGCACAGATACGCAGTATTTT.